The 28 T cell receptor beta chains below all came from one sample that was sequenced in a study of regulatory T cells in long-lasting Graves disease. Building of the TCR beta libraries involved iRepertoire HTBI primers and Arm-PCR of CDR3 regions. MiXCR, run by TCRdb on the multiplex PCR reads, gives a single entry per CDR3 protein. This sample has around 250,000 distinct CDR3 sequences; around 21% occur once, and the top ten carry roughly 14%. Time point reported: newly diagnosed GD, antithyroid drugs for less than 3 months. TCR sequences were obtained from RNA taken from PBMCs. Sequencing was performed on peripheral blood mononuclear cells (PBMCs), taken at new diagnosis, from a patient treated with antithyroid drugs. All receptors derive from a female donor with Graves disease.

This clonotype was observed at least ten times. The chain joins TRBV5-1 to TRBJ2-3; D perhaps matches TRBD2 (7 bases). CDR1 and CDR2 from the germline V gene are SGHRS and YFSETQ. V dropped 9 bases and J dropped 2 bases, with 19 bases sitting between them. The CDR3 has 15 residues. CDR3 coding DNA: TGCGCCACCTCCGCGGGGGACACCCCCACAGATACGCAGTATTTT. It codes for CATSAGDTPTDTQYF.

The chain uses TRBV7-8 and TRBJ2-3; D may be TRBD1 or TRBD2 (5 bases each). The CDR3 runs to 17 residues. V was shortened by 0 bases and J by 0 bases, with 13 bases between the two germline ends. Germline CDR1 SGHVS, CDR2 FQNEAQ. The CDR3 is CASSLAADGASTDTQYF. CDR3 DNA: TGTGCCAGCAGCTTAGCAGCCGACGGGGCGAGCACAGATACGCAGTATTTT.

The J gene is TRBJ2-1, the V gene TRBV11-2, with D perhaps given as TRBD1 or TRBD2 (6 bases each). The ends were cut back, 2 bases at V and 7 bases at J, with 15 bases in the middle. Germline loops: CDR1 SGHAT, CDR2 FQNNGV. The CDR3 extends over 15 amino acids. The CDR3 DNA follows: TGTGCCAGCAGCTTACAGTTTGGGGGGCGGAATGAGCAGTTCTTC. It yields the protein CASSLQFGGRNEQFF.

Details on this clonotype: A far more abundant clone sits one base away, making this likely a read error. The rearrangement joins TRBV7-2 to TRBJ2-1; a possible D gene is TRBD1 (5 bases). From germline, CDR1 is SGHTA and CDR2 FQGNSA. The CDR3 sequence is 14 residues long. The V end was cut by 8 bases, the J end by 6 bases, with 17 bases between. In DNA form, the CDR3 reads TGTGCCAGCTCCCTAGGGTCAGGGATCAATGAGCAGTTCTTC. It codes for CASSLGSGINEQFF.

This clonotype was detected many times. The rearrangement joins TRBV19 to TRBJ1-5; 9 bases are shared with TRBD1. The CDR3 spans 15 residues. The V gene end was trimmed by 3 bases and the J gene end by 1 base; junction bases not matched to a gene: 1. Looked up from germline, CDR1 is LNHDA and CDR2 is SQIVND (reference sequence). The CDR3, as DNA: TGTGCCAGTAGTATCGGGACAGGGAGCAATCAGCCCCAGCATTTT. Its protein product is CASSIGTGSNQPQHF.

Ten or more counts support this clonotype. This sequence joins TRBV29-1 and TRBJ2-1; D is unresolved. This CDR3 spans 12 amino acids. The germline gives CDR1 SQVTM, CDR2 ANQGSEA. The V and J ends lost 3 bases and 7 bases respectively, with 10 bases between them. CDR3 DNA: TGCAGCGTTGACAGAGTCACTAATGAGCAGTTCTTC. Translating gives CSVDRVTNEQFF.

This clonotype was seen a handful of times. The gene calls are TRBV11-3 and TRBJ2-2; 7 bases are a match to TRBD1. J gave up 3 bases and V 5 bases, and 6 bases lay outside the gene matches. Germline loops: CDR1 SGHNT, CDR2 YENEEA. This CDR3 spans 15 amino acids. The CDR3 reads CASSPGTDHTGELFF. CDR3 bases: TGTGCCAGCAGCCCCGGGACAGACCACACCGGGGAGCTGTTTTTT.

This clonotype was seen many times. This rearrangement joins TRBV11-2 to TRBJ1-2; a weak D match, TRBD1 (6 bases). Germline lookup yields CDR1 SGHAT and CDR2 FQNNGV. Between the trimmed V and J ends, which lost 4 bases and 4 bases, there was a span of 10 bases. The length of the CDR3 is 13 residues. The CDR3 protein is CASSSQQGYGYTF. CDR3 sequence (DNA): TGTGCCAGCAGCTCTCAACAGGGCTATGGCTACACCTTC.

There are many counts of this clonotype. V usage is TRBV6-2 or TRBV6-3 and J usage is TRBJ2-5; perhaps TRBD1 as D (6 bases). This CDR3 comprises 15 residues. Trimming cost V 4 bases and J 2 bases, with 14 bases left between them. In germline, CDR1 is MNHEY, CDR2 SVGEGT. The CDR3 reads CASSSPLTGQETQYF. Here the CDR3 DNA reads TGTGCCAGCAGTTCTCCCCTGACAGGTCAAGAGACCCAGTACTTC.

This clonotype was picked up many times. The chain employs TRBV10-1 and TRBJ2-5; possibly TRBD2 for D (5 bases). The germline V and J ends were trimmed by 4 bases and 5 bases, with 14 bases remaining between them. This CDR3 comprises 14 residues. CDR1 is WNHNN and CDR2 is SYGVQD in the germline V gene (reference sequence). The chain's CDR3 is CASSGLGEGETQYF. CDR3 nucleotide sequence: TGCGCCAGCAGTGGGCTCGGGGAAGGGGAGACCCAGTACTTC.

CDR3 sequence (DNA): TGTGCCAGCAGTGATGGGTCCCTTAATGAAAAACTGTTTTTT. It encodes CASSDGSLNEKLFF. This sequence joins TRBV2 and TRBJ1-4; D gene uncertain. The CDR3 runs 14 residues. Germline values: CDR1 SNHLY, CDR2 FYNNEI. V was clipped by 3 bases and J by 4 bases, with 9 bases between them.

This clonotype was counted many times. The chain carries TRBV20-1 and TRBJ2-7; the D is unclear. Germline CDR1 reads DFQATT; CDR2 reads SNEGSKA (reference sequence). The V end lost 3 bases, the J end lost 0 bases, and 15 bases lay between the germline ends. There are 15 residues in the CDR3. The DNA for the CDR3 is TGCAGTGCTAGTCCAGCCAGGCCCAACTCCTACGAGCAGTACTTC. Its translation: CSASPARPNSYEQYF.

The chain employs TRBV5-6 and TRBJ2-3; D possibly corresponds to TRBD1 (5 bases). Trimming removed 5 bases from V and 6 bases from J, with 13 bases in between. This CDR3 comprises 13 residues. Germline-derived CDR1 and CDR2 are SGHDT and YYEEEE. Here the CDR3 DNA reads TGTGCCAGCAGGCGGACAAGGGGCGATACGCAGTATTTT. Translating it yields CASRRTRGDTQYF.

The rearrangement links TRBV29-1 to TRBJ1-1, with 12 positions matching TRBD1. CDR1 SQVTM and CDR2 ANQGSEA come from the germline V gene. V shed 7 bases, J shed 6 bases, and the junction held 6 bases outside the gene matches. The CDR3 has 13 amino acids. The CDR3 nucleotides are TGCAGCGCAGCGGGACAGGGGGCTTCTGAAGCTTTCTTT. It is translated as CSAAGQGASEAFF.

As for this clonotype: A much more abundant neighbour one base away suggests this may be a read error. The rearrangement uses TRBV30 and TRBJ2-7, with 14 nucleotides matching TRBD2. Per the germline V gene, CDR1 is GTSNPN and CDR2 is SVGIG (reference sequence). There are 14 residues in the CDR3. J lost 5 bases, V lost 1 base, and 1 base had no gene match. The chain's CDR3 is CAWSGTSGRHEQYF. The CDR3 bases are TGTGCCTGGAGTGGGACTAGCGGGAGGCACGAGCAGTACTTC.

This clonotype showed up just a few times. The CDR3 loop reads CASSLVRGMADTQYF. For the CDR3, the DNA is TGTGCCAGCAGCTTAGTGCGAGGAATGGCAGATACGCAGTATTTT. This chain joins TRBV7-9 and TRBJ2-3; D is unclear. V shed 1 base and J shed 4 bases, with 12 bases lying between them. Germline CDR1 SEHNR, CDR2 FQNEAQ (reference sequence). The CDR3 length is 15 residues.

This clonotype was recorded at least ten times. V is TRBV24-1 and J is TRBJ2-1; TRBD1 might be the D (5 bases). The CDR3 totals 17 residues. Trimming took 2 bases from V and 2 from J, leaving 15 bases between them. Germline V gene lookup returns CDR1 KGHDR and CDR2 SFDVKD. The CDR3, as DNA: TGTGCCACCAGTGATTCCAGGGCGGCAGGAACCTACAATGAGCAGTTCTTC. Protein sequence: CATSDSRAAGTYNEQFF.

This clonotype was observed many times. V is TRBV12-3 or TRBV12-4 and J is TRBJ2-3, with 9 positions matching TRBD2. This CDR3 has 16 residues. With V trimmed by 3 bases and J by 0 bases, 4 bases remained unmatched. As DNA, the CDR3 is TGTGCCAGCAGTTTCAGCGGGAGGCTCAGCACAGATACGCAGTATTTT. Translated: CASSFSGRLSTDTQYF.

This clonotype was detected ten times or more. J is TRBJ2-1 and V is TRBV28; TRBD2 agrees at 9 bases. CDR1 is MDHEN and CDR2 is SYDVKM in the germline V gene. The J segment lost 2 bases and the V segment lost 1 base, leaving 3 bases of the junction unmatched. The CDR3 has 16 amino acids. The CDR3 nucleotides are TGTGCCAGCAGTTTATCAGCGGGGGGTACCTACAATGAGCAGTTCTTC. Encoded protein: CASSLSAGGTYNEQFF.

Points on this clonotype: Possible read error: a much larger clone is one base away. V is TRBV5-1 and J is TRBJ1-3; D is unresolved. Trimming pared 2 bases from V and 2 bases from J, leaving 11 bases between. The CDR3 spans 15 residues. Germline-derived CDR1 and CDR2 are SGHRS and YFSETQ. The CDR3 DNA is TGCGCCAGCAGCTTTAGCAGCAGCCCTGGAAACACCATATATTTT. Translating it yields CASSFSSSPGNTIYF.

This clonotype was detected ten times or more. V usage is TRBV3-1 and J usage is TRBJ1-1; 7 bases are shared with TRBD1. Germline values: CDR1 LGHDT, CDR2 YNNKEL (reference sequence). This CDR3 spans 14 amino acids. J gave up 4 bases and V 4 bases, and 6 bases lay outside the gene matches. The CDR3 sequence is CASSPRGGLTEAFF. The DNA of the CDR3 is TGTGCCAGCAGCCCCAGGGGGGGCCTCACTGAAGCTTTCTTT.

The sample holds a few counts of this clonotype. Without the conserved terminal phenylalanine or tryptophan, this CDR3 likely stems from a read error. The chain links TRBV20-1 to TRBJ2-7, with D perhaps assigned TRBD1 or TRBD2 (7 bases each). CDR1 and CDR2 (germline): DFQATT, SNEGSKA (reference sequence). The V end lost 3 bases, the J end lost 7 bases, and 19 bases lay between the germline ends. This CDR3 has 14 amino acids. CDR3 protein: CSARSAGGELEQYL. CDR3 in DNA: TGCAGTGCTAGGTCGGCAGGGGGGGAATTAGAGCAGTACCTC.

This clonotype was seen at least ten times. V usage is TRBV20-1 and J usage is TRBJ2-3; D not resolved. The V and J ends lost 3 bases and 0 bases respectively, with 13 bases between them. The length of the CDR3 is 15 residues. The germline V gene has CDR1 DFQATT and CDR2 SNEGSKA (reference sequence). In nucleotides, the CDR3 is TGCAGTGCTAGCACGCAGGCGACTAGCACAGATACGCAGTATTTT. It translates to CSASTQATSTDTQYF.

This clonotype occurred many times. V and J are TRBV12-3 or TRBV12-4 and TRBJ2-4, with D uncertain. Trimming left V 6 bases short and J 11 bases short, with 17 bases between. The CDR3 length is 13 residues. The CDR3 protein is CASRPRPGDFQYF. In DNA form, the CDR3 reads TGTGCCAGCAGGCCCCGACCTGGGGATTTTCAGTACTTC.

This clonotype was recorded a few times. The chain carries TRBV5-4 and TRBJ2-5; D possibly corresponds to TRBD2 (5 bases). With 2 bases removed from V and 1 base from J, the gap between germline ends came to 9 bases. Per the germline V gene, CDR1 is SGHNT and CDR2 is YYREEE (reference sequence). The CDR3 consists of 14 residues. The CDR3 region is CASSFPGSQETQYF. The CDR3 coding sequence is TGTGCCAGCAGCTTCCCGGGAAGCCAAGAGACCCAGTACTTC.

The J gene is TRBJ2-3, the V gene TRBV20-1; 7 bases agree with TRBD2. Germline values: CDR1 DFQATT, CDR2 SNEGSKA (reference sequence). The CDR3 is 14 amino acids. After removal of 5 bases from V and 0 bases from J, the junction contained 5 bases not matched to a gene. Written as DNA, the CDR3 is TGCAGTGCTCCGTCTAGCGGTAGCACAGATACGCAGTATTTT. Its protein product is CSAPSSGSTDTQYF.

The chain carries TRBV6-1 and TRBJ1-5, with D perhaps matching TRBD1 (5 bases). CDR3 length: 13 amino acids. Germline CDR1 reads MNHNS; CDR2 reads SASEGT. Trimming removed 6 bases at V and 3 bases at J, with 9 bases between. In DNA, the CDR3 is TGTGCCAGCAGACAGGTTAACAATCAGCCCCAGCATTTT. Translated: CASRQVNNQPQHF.

The rearrangement joins TRBV14 to TRBJ2-2; a weak D match, TRBD2 (6 bases). Germline CDR1 is SGHDN and CDR2 is FVKESK. CDR3 length equals 15 residues. V was cut by 10 bases and J by 5 bases, with 20 bases left in between. The DNA for the CDR3 is TGTGCCACTTCAAGGGAGACTCGGGGGACCGGGGAGCTGTTTTTT. Translated: CATSRETRGTGELFF.